The 19 T cell receptor beta chains below come from one sample, sequenced in a study of beta chain features in type 1 diabetes. All of the isolated RNA was reverse transcribed, so expressed TCRB transcripts were sequenced. TCRdb's copy holds only in-frame clones and misses some; the assay was immunoSEQ multiplex PCR. The sample holds under 300,000 clones, 27% seen once. Sequenced input: central memory CD4+ T cells from blood. The receptors come from a young man in good health.

This clone was seen more than once but under ten times. The genes are TRBV18 and TRBJ2-5; 7 bases are a match to TRBD1. Unmatched junction bases numbered 4, after V lost 3 bases and J lost 0 bases. The CDR3 is 15 amino acids. Per germline, CDR1 KGHSH and CDR2 LQKENI. The CDR3 region has the DNA TGTGCCAGCTCACCCCAGACAGGGAACCAAGAGACCCAGTACTTC. This gives the protein CASSPQTGNQETQYF.

This chain joins TRBV7-9 and TRBJ2-5; D possibly corresponds to TRBD1 (6 bases). V was cut by 4 bases and J by 4 bases, with 10 bases left in between. The length of the CDR3 is 13 residues. Germline V gene sequence: CDR1 SEHNR, CDR2 FQNEAQ (reference sequence). CDR3 in amino acids: CASSSTGRETQYF. The CDR3 bases are TGTGCCAGCAGCTCTACAGGGAGAGAGACCCAGTACTTC.

The chain carries TRBV2 and TRBJ2-2; 16 bases fit TRBD2. CDR3 length equals 17 residues. V lost 11 bases, J lost 6 bases, and 12 bases stayed unmatched. The germline V gene encodes CDR1 SNHLY and CDR2 FYNNEI. The CDR3 DNA is TGTGCCCGACAGGGCGGGACTAGCGGGAGGGCTCCCGGGGAGCTGTTTTTT. Translating it yields CARQGGTSGRAPGELFF.

This clone was recorded a few times. The J gene is TRBJ2-1, the V gene TRBV6-5; D is ambiguous. This CDR3 comprises 12 residues. Trimming stripped 0 bases from V and 6 bases from J, with 3 bases between. Germline V CDR1 and CDR2: MNHEY, SVGAGI. CDR3 DNA sequence: TGTGCCAGCAGTTACTCTGCCAATGAGCAGTTCTTC. It encodes CASSYSANEQFF.

This clone has at least ten counts. V usage is TRBV7-9 and J usage is TRBJ2-1; maybe TRBD1 (6 bases). Germline CDR1 and CDR2: SEHNR and FQNEAQ (reference sequence). CDR3 length equals 17 residues. The V gene lost 4 bases and the J gene lost 4 bases, with 20 bases spanning the gap. DNA for the CDR3: TGTGCCAGCAGCTCCCTCTCCTCCGGGACACTATACAATGAGCAGTTCTTC. Its translation is CASSSLSSGTLYNEQFF. The variable domain in full, completed from reference TRBV7-9 and TRBJ2-1, reads DTGVSQNPRHKITKRGQNVTFRCDPISEHNRLYWYRQTLGQGPEFLTYFQNEAQLEKSRLLSDRFSAERPKGSFSTLEIQRTEQGDSAMYLCASSSLSSGTLYNEQFFGPGTRLTVL.

The gene calls are TRBV2 and TRBJ1-2; 7 positions agree with TRBD1. V was clipped by 7 bases and J by 0 bases; unmatched bases: 5. Germline CDR1 and CDR2: SNHLY and FYNNEI. The CDR3 is made up of 14 amino acids. CDR3 protein: CASMKTGTNYGYTF. CDR3 DNA: TGTGCCAGCATGAAGACAGGGACTAACTATGGCTACACCTTC.

This clone was seen ten or more times. This chain connects TRBV7-9 to TRBJ2-3; TRBD2 matches 7 bases. With V trimmed by 1 base and J by 1 base, 2 bases remained unmatched. CDR1 is SEHNR, CDR2 FQNEAQ, per germline (reference sequence). This CDR3 is 15 amino acids long. The CDR3 region is CASSLVLAGTDTQYF. The CDR3 bases are TGTGCCAGCAGCTTAGTTCTAGCGGGCACAGATACGCAGTATTTT.

V and J are TRBV30 and TRBJ1-1; 7 bases line up with TRBD1. V dropped 5 bases and J dropped 6; count of bases not matched to a gene: 6. The CDR3 has 12 amino acids. The V gene's germline CDR1 is GTSNPN and CDR2 SVGIG (reference sequence). In nucleotides, the CDR3 is TGTGCCTGGTATGACAGGGAGGCTGAAGCTTTCTTT. The encoded protein is CAWYDREAEAFF.

The chain uses TRBV27 and TRBJ2-2; the match to TRBD2 covers 10 bases. The germline CDR1 and CDR2 sequences are MNHEY and SMNVEV (reference sequence). V trimming: 2 bases; J trimming: 5 bases; junction bases outside the gene matches: 5. The length of the CDR3 is 16 residues. The CDR3 sequence is CASSLLAGVSTGELFF. The CDR3 nucleotides read TGTGCCAGCAGTTTACTAGCGGGAGTGTCTACCGGGGAGCTGTTTTTT.

This sequence joins TRBV9 and TRBJ2-1; TRBD2 matches 8 bases. Germline values: CDR1 SGDLS, CDR2 YYNGEE. V lost 0 bases and J lost 7; bases outside the gene matches: 6. There are 15 residues in the CDR3. In DNA, the CDR3 is TGTGCCAGCAGCGTAGGAAGAATAGCGGGAAATGAGCAGTTCTTC. Its translation is CASSVGRIAGNEQFF.

There are a few counts of this clone. The V and J genes are TRBV30 and TRBJ2-1; D unresolved. Germline values: CDR1 GTSNPN, CDR2 SVGIG (reference sequence). Trimming shortened V by 4 bases and J by 4 bases, and 8 bases separated the two germline ends. This CDR3 spans 12 amino acids. The CDR3 sequence is CAWTVGYNEQFF. CDR3 nucleotides: TGTGCCTGGACGGTCGGTTACAATGAGCAGTTCTTC. Looking up the rest from reference TRBV30 and TRBJ2-1 gives the full variable domain: SQTIHQWPATLVQPVGSPLSLECTVEGTSNPNLYWYRQAAGRGLQLLFYSVGIGQISSEVPQNLSASRPQDRQFILSSKKLLLSDSGFYLCAWTVGYNEQFFGPGTRLTVL.

V usage is TRBV15 and J usage is TRBJ2-7; 11 bases match TRBD1. Trimming cost V 3 bases and J 1 base; bases outside gene matches: 2. From germline, CDR1 is LNHNV and CDR2 YYDKDF (reference sequence). The CDR3 totals 15 residues. CDR3 coding DNA: TGTGCCACCAGCAGCCGGGACAGGGGGTCCTACGAGCAGTACTTC. Translated, it gives CATSSRDRGSYEQYF.

The J gene is TRBJ2-3, the V gene TRBV29-1; TRBD1 matches 8 bases. Germline trimming cut 4 bases from V and 5 bases from J; bases unmatched to any gene: 2. This CDR3 is built from 12 residues. CDR1 and CDR2 (germline): SQVTM, ANQGSEA. Here the CDR3 reads CSVAGGEDTQYF. Here the CDR3 DNA reads TGCAGCGTTGCAGGGGGCGAAGATACGCAGTATTTT.

This clone appeared many times. V gene TRBV18 combines with J gene TRBJ2-5; D is perhaps TRBD2 (5 bases). The CDR3 has 13 amino acids. V lost 7 bases, J lost 2 bases, and 11 bases lay in between. Germline CDR1 and CDR2: KGHSH and LQKENI. The CDR3, as DNA: TGTGCCAGCTGCACGGGGAATCAAGAGACCCAGTACTTC. It yields the protein CASCTGNQETQYF.

The rearrangement links TRBV5-1 to TRBJ1-6; D gene unclear. This CDR3 contains 13 residues. The ends were cut back, 1 base at V and 10 bases at J, with 9 bases in the middle. Per the germline V gene, CDR1 is SGHRS and CDR2 is YFSETQ. This chain's CDR3 is CASSLKLESPLHF. The CDR3 DNA reads as TGCGCCAGCAGCTTGAAGTTGGAGTCACCCCTCCACTTT.

This rearrangement joins TRBV5-4 to TRBJ2-6; D might be TRBD1 (6 bases). Trimming removed 3 bases at V and 4 bases at J, with 11 bases between. Germline CDR1 and CDR2: SGHNT and YYREEE (reference sequence). The CDR3 has 15 residues. The CDR3 DNA reads as TGTGCCAGCAGCTCCCCAGGGGACGGGGCCAACGTCCTGACTTTC. Translation gives CASSSPGDGANVLTF.

This clone was seen a few times. The genes are TRBV2 and TRBJ1-1, with D possibly matching TRBD1 (5 bases). Per germline, CDR1 SNHLY and CDR2 FYNNEI. The CDR3 is made up of 15 amino acids. V was pared by 7 bases and J by 4 bases, with 19 bases between. For the CDR3, the DNA is TGTGCCAGCACAGAAGGGGAGGGGCAGGGCACTGAAGCTTTCTTT. Encoded protein: CASTEGEGQGTEAFF. Full variable domain (remainder filled in from reference TRBV2 and TRBJ1-1): EPEVTQTPSHQVTQMGQEVILRCVPISNHLYFYWYRQILGQKVEFLVSFYNNEISEKSEIFDDQFSVERPDGSNFTLKIRSTKLEDSAMYFCASTEGEGQGTEAFFGQGTRLTVV.

A few counts support this clone. The DNA of the CDR3 is TGCGCCAGCAGCCCAGGACTCGGCACAGGCGAGCAGTACTTC. Protein sequence: CASSPGLGTGEQYF. The chain carries TRBV5-1 and TRBJ2-7; possibly TRBD1 or TRBD2 for D (5 bases each). The ends were cut back, 4 bases at V and 6 bases at J, with 17 bases in the middle. Per the germline V gene, CDR1 is SGHRS and CDR2 is YFSETQ. The CDR3 contains 14 residues.

The sample holds a few counts of this clone. For the CDR3, the DNA is TGCAGCGTTGAAGTGTCAGGAAAAACCGGGGAGCTGTTTTTT. Translated, it gives CSVEVSGKTGELFF. The chain combines TRBV29-1 with TRBJ2-2; D remains ambiguous. The V and J ends lost 1 base and 5 bases respectively, with 11 bases between them. Germline CDR1 SQVTM, CDR2 ANQGSEA. The CDR3 totals 14 residues.